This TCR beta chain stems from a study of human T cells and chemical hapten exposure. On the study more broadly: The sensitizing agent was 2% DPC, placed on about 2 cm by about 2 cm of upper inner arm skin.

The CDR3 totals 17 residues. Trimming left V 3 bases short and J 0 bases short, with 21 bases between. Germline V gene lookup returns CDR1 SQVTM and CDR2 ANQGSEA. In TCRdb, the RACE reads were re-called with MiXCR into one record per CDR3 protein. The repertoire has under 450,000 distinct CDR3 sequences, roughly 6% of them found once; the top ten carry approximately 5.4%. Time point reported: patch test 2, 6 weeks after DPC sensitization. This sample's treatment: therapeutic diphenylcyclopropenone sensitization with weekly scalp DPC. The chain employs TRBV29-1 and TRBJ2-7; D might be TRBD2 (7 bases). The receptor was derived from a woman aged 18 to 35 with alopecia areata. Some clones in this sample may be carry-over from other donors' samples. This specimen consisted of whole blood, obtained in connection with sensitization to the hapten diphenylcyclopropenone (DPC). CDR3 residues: CSVDYLGGGPLSYEQYF. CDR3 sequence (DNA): TGCAGCGTTGACTATTTAGGCGGGGGCCCCCTCTCCTACGAGCAGTACTTC.